The 29 T cell receptor beta chains given below trace back to one sample, sequenced in a study of blood T cells in healthy people across ages. The second PCR ran roughly 7 to 12 cycles with a sample-barcoded 5' primer and J-beta primers. TCRdb ran MiXCR on the 5' RACE reads and lists one entry per CDR3 protein. The sample lists hundreds of thousands of distinct CDR3 sequences; 49% were seen once. The sequenced sample consisted of blood. These receptors all come from a woman aged 60-70 years in good health.

There are a few counts of this clonotype. This chain joins TRBV7-2 and TRBJ2-5; tentative D call: TRBD2 (6 bases). This CDR3 spans 14 amino acids. V shed 4 bases and J shed 11 bases, with 20 bases lying between them. The germline V gene has CDR1 SGHTA and CDR2 FQGNSA. The CDR3: CASSSYGGLNEQYF. DNA of the CDR3: TGTGCCAGCAGCTCCTACGGGGGTTTGAATGAGCAGTACTTC.

The table lists this clonotype with a count of one. The chain is built from TRBV18 and TRBJ1-1; tentative D call: TRBD1 (5 bases). Germline-derived CDR1 and CDR2 are KGHSH and LQKENI. This CDR3 has 16 residues. V was trimmed by 3 bases and J by 2 bases, leaving 16 bases between them. CDR3 sequence: CASSPTRGNRNTEAFF. CDR3 nucleotides: TGTGCCAGCTCACCTACTCGGGGCAACAGAAACACTGAAGCTTTCTTT.

The rearrangement uses TRBV20-1 and TRBJ2-1; D possibly corresponds to TRBD1 (5 bases). CDR3 length: 15 residues. Germline V gives CDR1 DFQATT, CDR2 SNEGSKA (reference sequence). V was clipped by 0 bases and J by 2 bases, with 11 bases between them. The chain's CDR3 is CSAREQESAYNEQFF. In DNA form, the CDR3 reads TGCAGTGCTAGAGAACAGGAGTCGGCCTACAATGAGCAGTTCTTC.

The rearrangement uses TRBV20-1 and TRBJ1-6; TRBD1 aligns across 7 bases. The CDR3 runs to 15 residues. Germline V gene sequence: CDR1 DFQATT, CDR2 SNEGSKA (reference sequence). Trimming removed 5 bases from V and 2 bases from J; junction bases left unmatched: 6. CDR3 bases: TGCAGTGCTCTGACAGGGAGAGCCTATAATTCACCCCTCCACTTT. Protein product: CSALTGRAYNSPLHF.

The V call is TRBV25-1, the J call TRBJ1-2; perhaps TRBD1 as D (5 bases). The CDR3 spans 12 residues. The V gene lost 2 bases and the J gene lost 10 bases, with 11 bases spanning the gap. CDR1 is MGHDK and CDR2 is SYGVNS in the germline V gene. CDR3 residues: CASSERRGVYTF. In nucleotides, the CDR3 is TGTGCCAGCAGTGAACGGCGAGGGGTCTACACCTTC.

The chain is built from TRBV5-1 and TRBJ2-5; possible D gene TRBD2, 6 bases. Germline V gene data show CDR1 as SGHRS and CDR2 as YFSETQ. Trimming took off 6 bases at V and 4 bases at J, with 13 bases between the two ends. The CDR3 spans 13 residues. The CDR3 reads CASNSPGGETQYF. CDR3 coding DNA: TGCGCCAGCAACAGTCCCGGGGGAGAGACCCAGTACTTC. Drawing the rest from reference TRBV5-1 and TRBJ2-5, the complete variable domain is KAGVTQTPRYLIKTRGQQVTLSCSPISGHRSVSWYQQTPGQGLQFLFEYFSETQRNKGNFPGRFSGRQFSNSRSEMNVSTLELGDSALYLCASNSPGGETQYFGPGTRLLVL.

There are a few counts of this clonotype. The chain links TRBV20-1 to TRBJ2-1; D is uncertain. Trimming removed 5 bases at V and 4 bases at J, with 6 bases between. This CDR3 is 11 amino acids long. Germline CDR1 and CDR2: DFQATT and SNEGSKA (reference sequence). CDR3 coding DNA: TGCAGTGCTCCGGATTACAATGAGCAGTTCTTC. Amino acid sequence: CSAPDYNEQFF.

This clonotype was detected only a few times. This sequence joins TRBV29-1 and TRBJ2-3; D unclear. CDR1 is SQVTM, CDR2 ANQGSEA, per germline. The CDR3 has 10 amino acids. With 6 bases removed from V and 6 bases from J, the gap between germline ends came to 7 bases. This chain's CDR3 is CSVGSDTQYF. CDR3 in DNA: TGCAGCGTGGGATCGGATACGCAGTATTTT.

As for this clonotype: At one end the junction does not follow the germline gene, possibly because of a read error. The chain carries TRBV29-1 and TRBJ2-1; 7 positions match TRBD2. Germline CDR1 is SQVTM and CDR2 is ANQGSEA. This CDR3 is built from 15 residues. CDR3 residues: CSVEGLVSPDNEQFF. The DNA of the CDR3 is TGCAGCGTCGAAGGACTAGTTTCTCCGGACAATGAGCAGTTCTTC.

The chain has TRBV29-1 and TRBJ2-4, with TRBD1 matching over 9 bases. The CDR3 is made up of 14 amino acids. V shed 7 bases, J shed 1 base, and the junction held 5 bases outside the gene matches. Germline CDR1 is SQVTM and CDR2 is ANQGSEA. The chain's CDR3 is CSAGQGRAKNIQYF. CDR3 DNA: TGCAGCGCCGGACAGGGGAGGGCCAAAAACATTCAGTACTTC.

The V call is TRBV29-1, the J call TRBJ2-5, with unresolved D. Germline V gene data show CDR1 as SQVTM and CDR2 as ANQGSEA. The CDR3 sequence is 13 residues long. With 0 bases removed from V and 10 bases from J, the gap between germline ends came to 15 bases. The CDR3 DNA reads TGCAGCGTTGAAGATCGAGGTCCTAGGGACCAGTACTTC. Translated, it gives CSVEDRGPRDQYF.

This clonotype was detected once. One end of the junction is discordant with germline, which a read error may explain. V and J are TRBV7-8 and TRBJ1-2; no firm D call. Germline values: CDR1 SGHVS, CDR2 FQNEAQ. The CDR3 has 14 amino acids. The chain's CDR3 is CASSLAPGYYVYTF. CDR3 DNA sequence: TGTGCCAGCAGCTTAGCGCCCGGGTACTATGTCTACACCTTC.

This chain uses TRBV10-3 with TRBJ2-3; no reliable D call. Trimming left V 2 bases short and J 7 bases short, with 10 bases between. CDR3 length: 13 amino acids. CDR1 and CDR2 (germline): ENHRY, SYGVKD. The CDR3 DNA reads as TGTGCCATCAGTGAGCCCCGGACCAATACGCAGTATTTT. It yields the protein CAISEPRTNTQYF.

DNA of the CDR3: TGTGCCAGCAGTGCCTCCGGACAGGGGTACGAGCAGTACTTC. Translated, it gives CASSASGQGYEQYF. The chain employs TRBV27 and TRBJ2-7; the match to TRBD1 covers 9 bases. The CDR3 sequence is 14 residues long. The germline gives CDR1 MNHEY, CDR2 SMNVEV (reference sequence). The ends lost 5 bases at V and 4 bases at J; junction bases unmatched: 6.

J is TRBJ2-3 and V is TRBV10-3; 9 bases align to TRBD2. Per the germline V gene, CDR1 is ENHRY and CDR2 is SYGVKD. With 3 bases clipped from V and 0 bases from J, the junction kept 10 bases outside the gene matches. The CDR3 length is 18 residues. The CDR3 DNA sequence: TGTGCCATCAGTGATAGTAGCGGGAGCGGTCGTAGCACAGATACGCAGTATTTT. Protein product: CAISDSSGSGRSTDTQYF.

The rearrangement links TRBV5-1 to TRBJ2-3, with TRBD1 identical over 9 bases. The V gene's germline CDR1 is SGHRS and CDR2 YFSETQ. This CDR3 comprises 13 residues. J lost 4 bases, V lost 5 bases, and 2 bases had no gene match. The CDR3 spells CASRDRGADTQYF. CDR3 nucleotide sequence: TGCGCCAGCAGGGACAGGGGCGCAGATACGCAGTATTTT. The entire variable domain, with the rest obtained from reference TRBV5-1 and TRBJ2-3, is as follows: KAGVTQTPRYLIKTRGQQVTLSCSPISGHRSVSWYQQTPGQGLQFLFEYFSETQRNKGNFPGRFSGRQFSNSRSEMNVSTLELGDSALYLCASRDRGADTQYFGPGTRLTVL.

The rearrangement links TRBV15 to TRBJ2-7; D tentatively fits TRBD1 or TRBD2 (5 bases each). The length of the CDR3 is 15 residues. CDR1 LNHNV and CDR2 YYDKDF come from the germline V gene (reference sequence). Trimming took 0 bases from V and 0 from J, leaving 9 bases between them. The CDR3 DNA follows: TGTGCCACCAGCAGAGATCACGGGGCCTCCTACGAGCAGTACTTC. This encodes CATSRDHGASYEQYF.

This chain uses TRBV12-5 with TRBJ2-3, with D unclear. Germline assignment: CDR1 LGHNT and CDR2 FRNRAP. The CDR3 runs to 11 residues. Between the trimmed V and J ends, which lost 5 bases and 7 bases, there was a span of 7 bases. The CDR3 loop reads CASGNENTQYF. The CDR3 DNA follows: TGTGCTAGTGGTAATGAGAATACGCAGTATTTT.

This chain joins TRBV6-5 and TRBJ2-7, with 11 bases fitting TRBD2. Trimming cost V 2 bases and J 2 bases; bases outside gene matches: 2. Germline values: CDR1 MNHEY, CDR2 SVGAGI. The length of the CDR3 is 15 residues. CDR3 nucleotide sequence: TGTGCCAGCAGTTACCGGGGACTAGCGGCCTACGAGCAGTACTTC. Its protein is CASSYRGLAAYEQYF.

This clonotype was seen only a few times. V and J are TRBV29-1 and TRBJ1-1, with 8 bases lining up with TRBD1. With 6 bases clipped from V and 5 bases from J, the junction kept 11 bases outside the gene matches. The V gene's germline CDR1 is SQVTM and CDR2 ANQGSEA. The CDR3 covers 14 residues. The CDR3 DNA is TGCAGCGTCGGCCCGGACAGGGACTTAACTGAAGCTTTCTTT. Translated: CSVGPDRDLTEAFF.

This clonotype was detected only a few times. The chain recombines TRBV20-1 with TRBJ1-6, with TRBD1 matching 8 bases. Trimming removed 0 bases from V and 7 bases from J; junction bases left unmatched: 5. The CDR3 has 15 amino acids. The V gene's germline CDR1 is DFQATT and CDR2 SNEGSKA (reference sequence). This chain's CDR3 is CSARDNRGDNSPLHF. The CDR3 nucleotides are TGCAGTGCTAGAGATAACAGGGGGGACAATTCACCCCTCCACTTT.

This clonotype was counted between two and nine times. The rearrangement uses TRBV29-1 and TRBJ1-1, with 9 bases identical to TRBD1. CDR3 size: 14 residues. The germline CDR1 and CDR2 sequences are SQVTM and ANQGSEA. The ends lost 5 bases at V and 1 base at J; junction bases unmatched: 5. CDR3 region: CSVMDRGRNTEAFF. CDR3 DNA sequence: TGCAGCGTTATGGACAGGGGAAGGAACACTGAAGCTTTCTTT.

The V call is TRBV20-1, the J call TRBJ1-4; 7 bases line up with TRBD1. This CDR3 has 15 amino acids. Germline CDR1 reads DFQATT; CDR2 reads SNEGSKA (reference sequence). V lost 6 bases, J lost 6 bases, and 13 bases stayed unmatched. CDR3 protein: CSASNPGTDDEKLFF. Here the CDR3 DNA reads TGCAGTGCCAGTAATCCGGGGACAGATGATGAAAAACTGTTTTTT.

This chain uses TRBV12-3 or TRBV12-4 with TRBJ2-4; 9 positions agree with TRBD1. V gave up 3 bases and J gave up 4 bases; unmatched junction bases: 4. The CDR3 consists of 15 residues. The CDR3 sequence: CASSFRTGEKNIQYF. The CDR3 region has the DNA TGTGCCAGCAGTTTTAGGACAGGGGAAAAAAACATTCAGTACTTC.

The chain is built from TRBV20-1 and TRBJ2-2; 10 nucleotides line up with TRBD1. Germline V gene sequence: CDR1 DFQATT, CDR2 SNEGSKA (reference sequence). The CDR3 sequence is 15 residues long. The V and J ends lost 5 bases and 1 base, in that order; junction bases with no gene match: 4. CDR3 nucleotide sequence: TGCAGTGCTCCCGACAGGGGGCGGAACACCGGGGAGCTGTTTTTT. This encodes CSAPDRGRNTGELFF.

The rearrangement joins TRBV15 to TRBJ2-7; TRBD1 aligns across 8 bases. The CDR3 spans 15 residues. CDR1 is LNHNV and CDR2 is YYDKDF in the germline V gene (reference sequence). Trimming at V came to 2 bases and at J to 5 bases, leaving 8 bases not matched to a gene. The CDR3 sequence is CATSRPFGQGDEQYF. Written as DNA, the CDR3 is TGTGCCACCAGCAGACCCTTCGGACAGGGCGACGAGCAGTACTTC.

This chain connects TRBV20-1 to TRBJ1-2; D unclear. Germline V gives CDR1 DFQATT, CDR2 SNEGSKA (reference sequence). The V gene lost 6 bases and the J gene lost 2 bases, with 13 bases spanning the gap. This CDR3 contains 13 residues. CDR3 DNA: TGCAGTGCCTTAACTGACCTAAACTATGGCTACACCTTC. It encodes CSALTDLNYGYTF.

Remarks on this clonotype: A read error is possible here, since a much larger clone lies one base away. This rearrangement joins TRBV25-1 to TRBJ2-3; no firm D call. Trimming pared 6 bases from V and 4 bases from J, leaving 17 bases between. CDR3 length: 15 amino acids. The germline V gene encodes CDR1 MGHDK and CDR2 SYGVNS. The CDR3 sequence: CASRNPKRDADTQYF. For the CDR3, the DNA is TGTGCCAGCAGGAACCCCAAGCGAGACGCAGATACGCAGTATTTT.

Regarding this clonotype: An end of the junction does not agree with germline; a read error may underlie this. The chain joins TRBV7-9 to TRBJ2-7; 7 nucleotides match TRBD1. The CDR3 loop spans 14 amino acids. The V gene's germline CDR1 is SEHNR and CDR2 FQNEAQ (reference sequence). The CDR3 DNA reads TGTGCCAGCAACTTAGGGACAGCTGCCTACGAGCAGTACTTC. It is translated as CASNLGTAAYEQYF. The complete variable domain, with remaining parts taken from reference TRBV7-9 and TRBJ2-7, reads DTGVSQNPRHKITKRGQNVTFRCDPISEHNRLYWYRQTLGQGPEFLTYFQNEAQLEKSRLLSDRFSAERPKGSFSTLEIQRTEQGDSAMYLCASNLGTAAYEQYFGPGTRLTVT.